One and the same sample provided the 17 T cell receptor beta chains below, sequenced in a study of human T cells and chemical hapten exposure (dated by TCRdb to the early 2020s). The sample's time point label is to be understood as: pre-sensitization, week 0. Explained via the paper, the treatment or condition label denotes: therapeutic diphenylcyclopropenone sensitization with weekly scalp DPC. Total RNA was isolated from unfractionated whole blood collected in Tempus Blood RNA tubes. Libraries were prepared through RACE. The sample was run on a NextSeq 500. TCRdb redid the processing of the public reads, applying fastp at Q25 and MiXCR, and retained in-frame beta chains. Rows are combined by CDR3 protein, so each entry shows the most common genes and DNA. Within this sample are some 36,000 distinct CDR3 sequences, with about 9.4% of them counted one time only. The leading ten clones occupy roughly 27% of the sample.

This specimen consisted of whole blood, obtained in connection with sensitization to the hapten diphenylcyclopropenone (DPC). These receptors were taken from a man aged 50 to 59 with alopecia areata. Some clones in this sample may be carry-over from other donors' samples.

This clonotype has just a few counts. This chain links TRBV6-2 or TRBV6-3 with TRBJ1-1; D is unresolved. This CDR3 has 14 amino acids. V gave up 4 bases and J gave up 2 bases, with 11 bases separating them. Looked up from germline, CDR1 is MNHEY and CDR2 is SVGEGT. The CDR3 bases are TGTGCCAGCAGTTGGGCAGGCTATAACACTGAAGCTTTCTTT. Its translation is CASSWAGYNTEAFF.

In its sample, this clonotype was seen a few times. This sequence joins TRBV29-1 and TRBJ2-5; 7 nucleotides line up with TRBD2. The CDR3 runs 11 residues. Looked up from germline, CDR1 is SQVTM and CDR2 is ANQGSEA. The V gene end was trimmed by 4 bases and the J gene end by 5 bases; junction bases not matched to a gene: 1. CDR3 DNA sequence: TGCAGCGTTGTCGGGGGGGAGACCCAGTACTTC. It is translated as CSVVGGETQYF.

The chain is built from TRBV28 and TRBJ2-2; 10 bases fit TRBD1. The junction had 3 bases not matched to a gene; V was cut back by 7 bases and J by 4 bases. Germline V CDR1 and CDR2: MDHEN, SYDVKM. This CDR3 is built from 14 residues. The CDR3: CASTRTGGTGELFF. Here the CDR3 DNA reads TGTGCCAGCACAAGGACAGGGGGCACCGGGGAGCTGTTTTTT.

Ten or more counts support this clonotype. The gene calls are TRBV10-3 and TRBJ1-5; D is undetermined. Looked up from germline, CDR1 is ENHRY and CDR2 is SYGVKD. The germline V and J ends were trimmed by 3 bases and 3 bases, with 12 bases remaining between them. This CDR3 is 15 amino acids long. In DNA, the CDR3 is TGTGCCATCAGTGATGGAGCGACGACCAATCAGCCCCAGCATTTT. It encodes CAISDGATTNQPQHF.

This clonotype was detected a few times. This CDR3 is CASSLQSGGVDGYTF. CDR3 nucleotides: TGCGCCAGCAGCTTGCAGTCAGGGGGCGTCGATGGCTACACCTTC. The chain joins TRBV5-1 to TRBJ1-2; the match to TRBD1 covers 8 bases. Germline-derived CDR1 and CDR2 are SGHRS and YFSETQ. CDR3 size: 15 residues. V was pared by 1 base and J by 6 bases, with 8 bases of the junction left unmatched.

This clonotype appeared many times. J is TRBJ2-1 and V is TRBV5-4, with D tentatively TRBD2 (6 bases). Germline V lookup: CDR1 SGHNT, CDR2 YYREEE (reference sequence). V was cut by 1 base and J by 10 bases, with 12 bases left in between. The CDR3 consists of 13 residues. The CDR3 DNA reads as TGTGCCAGCAGCTTGTATCAGGGAGGCGAGCAGTTCTTC. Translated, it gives CASSLYQGGEQFF. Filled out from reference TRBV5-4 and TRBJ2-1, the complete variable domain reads ETGVTQSPTHLIKTRGQQVTLRCSSQSGHNTVSWYQQALGQGPQFIFQYYREEENGRGNFPPRFSGLQFPNYSSELNVNALELDDSALYLCASSLYQGGEQFFGPGTRLTVL.

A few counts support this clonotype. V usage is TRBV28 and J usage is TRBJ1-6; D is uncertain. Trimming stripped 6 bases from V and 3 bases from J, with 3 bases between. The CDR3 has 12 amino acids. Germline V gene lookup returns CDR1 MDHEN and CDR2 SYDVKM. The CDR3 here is CASRHYNSPLHF. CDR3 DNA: TGTGCCAGCAGACACTATAATTCACCCCTCCACTTT.

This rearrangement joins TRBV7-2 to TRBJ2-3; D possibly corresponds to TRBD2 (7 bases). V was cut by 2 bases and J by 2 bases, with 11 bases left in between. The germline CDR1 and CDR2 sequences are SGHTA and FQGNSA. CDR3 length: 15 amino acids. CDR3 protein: CASSLLGGATDTQYF. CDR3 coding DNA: TGTGCCAGCAGCTTATTGGGGGGGGCCACAGATACGCAGTATTTT.

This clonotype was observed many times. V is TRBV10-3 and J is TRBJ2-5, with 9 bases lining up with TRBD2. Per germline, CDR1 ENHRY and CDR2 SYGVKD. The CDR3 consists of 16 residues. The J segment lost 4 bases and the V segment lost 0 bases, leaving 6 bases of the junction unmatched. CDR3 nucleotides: TGTGCCATCAGTGAGTCGGCGCGGGAGGGTGGAGAGACCCAGTACTTC. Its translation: CAISESAREGGETQYF.

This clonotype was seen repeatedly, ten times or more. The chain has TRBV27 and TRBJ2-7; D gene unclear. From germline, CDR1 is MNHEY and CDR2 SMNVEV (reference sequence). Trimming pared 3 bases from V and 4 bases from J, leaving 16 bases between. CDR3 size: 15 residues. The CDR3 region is CASSFIPLGDYEQYF. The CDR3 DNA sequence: TGTGCCAGCAGTTTTATCCCACTGGGTGATTACGAGCAGTACTTC.

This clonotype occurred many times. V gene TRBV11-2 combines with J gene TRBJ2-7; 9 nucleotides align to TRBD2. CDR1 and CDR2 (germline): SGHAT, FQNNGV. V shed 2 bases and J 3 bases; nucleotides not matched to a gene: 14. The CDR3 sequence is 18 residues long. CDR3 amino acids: CASSLPSYLREGDYEQYF. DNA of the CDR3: TGTGCCAGCAGCTTACCGAGCTATTTGCGGGAGGGTGACTACGAGCAGTACTTC.

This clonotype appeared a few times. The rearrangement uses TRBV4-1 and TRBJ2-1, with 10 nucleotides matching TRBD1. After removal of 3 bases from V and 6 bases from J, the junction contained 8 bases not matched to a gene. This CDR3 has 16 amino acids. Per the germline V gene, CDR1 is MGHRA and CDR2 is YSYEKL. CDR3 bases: TGCGCCAGCAGCCAGGGGGACAGGGGCGCCTTCAATGAGCAGTTCTTC. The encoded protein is CASSQGDRGAFNEQFF.

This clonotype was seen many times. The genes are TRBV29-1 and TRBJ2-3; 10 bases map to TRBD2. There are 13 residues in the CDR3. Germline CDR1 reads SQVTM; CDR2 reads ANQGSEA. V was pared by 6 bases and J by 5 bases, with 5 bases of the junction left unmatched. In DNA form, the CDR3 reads TGCAGCGTCCATCTAGCGGGAGTAGATACGCAGTATTTT. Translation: CSVHLAGVDTQYF.

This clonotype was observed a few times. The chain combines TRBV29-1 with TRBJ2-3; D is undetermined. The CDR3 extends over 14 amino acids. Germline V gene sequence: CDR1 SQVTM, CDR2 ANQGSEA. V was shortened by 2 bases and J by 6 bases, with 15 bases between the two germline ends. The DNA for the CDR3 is TGCAGCGTTGAACAGCCCCCGTTGGAGGATACGCAGTATTTT. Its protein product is CSVEQPPLEDTQYF.

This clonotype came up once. DNA of the CDR3: TGCAGCGTTATTCAGGGGCCCCACGAGCAGTACTTC. This gives the protein CSVIQGPHEQYF. The chain links TRBV29-1 to TRBJ2-7, with D possibly being TRBD1 (6 bases). CDR1 and CDR2 (germline): SQVTM, ANQGSEA. The CDR3 runs to 12 residues. V was shortened by 5 bases and J by 5 bases, with 13 bases between the two germline ends.

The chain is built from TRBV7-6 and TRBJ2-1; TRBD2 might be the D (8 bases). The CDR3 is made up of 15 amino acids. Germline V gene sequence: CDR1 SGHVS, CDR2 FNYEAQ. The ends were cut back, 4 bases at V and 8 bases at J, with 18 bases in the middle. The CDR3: CASSYTSGGGDEQFF. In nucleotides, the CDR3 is TGTGCCAGCAGCTACACTAGCGGAGGGGGCGATGAGCAGTTCTTC.

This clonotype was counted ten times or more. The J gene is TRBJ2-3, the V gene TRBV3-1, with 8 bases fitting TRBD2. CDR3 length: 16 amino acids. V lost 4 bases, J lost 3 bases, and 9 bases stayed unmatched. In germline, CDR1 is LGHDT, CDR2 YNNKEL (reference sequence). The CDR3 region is CASSPPGLAGTDTQYF. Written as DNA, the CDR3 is TGTGCCAGCAGCCCTCCGGGGCTAGCGGGTACAGATACGCAGTATTTT.